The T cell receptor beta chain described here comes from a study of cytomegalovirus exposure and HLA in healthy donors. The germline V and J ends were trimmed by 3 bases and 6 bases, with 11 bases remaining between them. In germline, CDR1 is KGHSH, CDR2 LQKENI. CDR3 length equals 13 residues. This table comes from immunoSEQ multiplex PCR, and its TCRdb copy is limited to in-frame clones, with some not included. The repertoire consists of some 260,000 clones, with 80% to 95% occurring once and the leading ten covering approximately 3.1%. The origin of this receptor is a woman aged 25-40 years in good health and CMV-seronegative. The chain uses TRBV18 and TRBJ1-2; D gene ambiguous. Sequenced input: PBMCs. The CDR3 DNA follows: TGTGCCAGCTCACCGCCCCTACTGGATGGCTACACCTTC. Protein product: CASSPPLLDGYTF.